The rows below give T cell receptor beta chains drawn from one sample of a study of identical twins. Using its own MiXCR run on the 5' RACE reads, TCRdb lists one record per CDR3 protein. The table has 500,000 to 700,000 distinct CDR3 sequences, just over 7% seen once. The same specimen was also included in a second study, on yellow fever vaccine responses in identical twins.

The sequenced material came from PBMCs. The receptors come from a woman between 18 and 29 years old in good health. CDR3s include the opening cysteine and the closing phenylalanine or tryptophan. D genes are given only for firm matches. A clone size is listed for some rows: how often the clone was seen (once, few, many), or a class if it is expanded.

J gene,clone size,V gene,D gene,CDR3 DNA,CDR3 protein
TRBJ1-1,few,TRBV29-1,-,TGCAGCGTAGATGACAGGCTATACACTGAAGCTTTCTTT,CSVDDRLYTEAFF
TRBJ1-1,many,TRBV6-1,-,TGTGCCAGCAGAAACCCGACACTCCAGTTGGTGACTGAAGCTTTCTTT,CASRNPTLQLVTEAFF
TRBJ2-7,many,TRBV9,TRBD2,TGTGCCAGCAGCGTAGCCCCTGGGACTAGCGGAGTCTACGAGCAGTACTTC,CASSVAPGTSGVYEQYF
TRBJ2-1,few,TRBV27,-,TGTGCCAGCAGCCTGGGACACCTCACCTACAATGAGCAGTTCTTC,CASSLGHLTYNEQFF
TRBJ2-1,-,TRBV28,-,TGTGCCAGCAGTTTCGCTGTCGCAGCCTACAATGAGCAGTTCTTC,CASSFAVAAYNEQFF
TRBJ2-1,few,TRBV5-1,TRBD1,TGCGCCAGCAGCTTGGCCTCCCCGGGACAGGGGTTTTCGGCCGCCTACAATGAGCAGTTCTTC,CASSLASPGQGFSAAYNEQFF
TRBJ1-3,few,TRBV6-2/TRBV6-3,-,TGTGCCAGCAGTTACCAGCCCAGGGACACCATATATTTT,CASSYQPRDTIYF
TRBJ2-1,few,TRBV11-1,TRBD1,TGTGCCAGCAGCCTCCCCCGGGACAGGGGTCCTCAAGGCTCCTACAATGAGCAGTTCTTC,CASSLPRDRGPQGSYNEQFF
TRBJ2-7,-,TRBV20-1,-,TGCAGTGTGGTCTGGGGCGGATACGAGCAGTACTTC,CSVVWGGYEQYF
TRBJ1-4,few,TRBV5-6,-,TGTGCCAGCAGCTTGAAGGCTACGCTTGCAACTAATGAAAAACTGTTTTTT,CASSLKATLATNEKLFF
TRBJ2-7,many,TRBV28,-,TGTGCCAGCAGTCCTCTCCCGGGGTCCCACGAGCAGTACTTC,CASSPLPGSHEQYF
TRBJ1-1,many,TRBV20-1,-,TGCAGTGCTAGAGATCTTATTCGGGGCCCGAACACTGAAGCTTTCTTT,CSARDLIRGPNTEAFF
TRBJ1-1,few,TRBV7-2,TRBD1,TGTGCCAGCAGCCTACAGGGGGCGGTTGGCTCTGAAGCTTTCTTT,CASSLQGAVGSEAFF